This T cell receptor beta chain is drawn from a study of blood T cell repertoires in COVID-19. The ends were cut back, 1 base at V and 3 bases at J, with 6 bases in the middle. Germline loops: CDR1 SEHNR, CDR2 FQNEAQ (reference sequence). The CDR3 totals 14 residues. In the study's own analysis: Nucleated cell counts were estimated from reference gene primer amplification. Produced via immunoSEQ multiplex PCR; TCRdb's table is partial and in-frame only. V and J calls plus clone size are reproduced from that table; the DNA served to infer D and trimming. This table has over 200,000 clones, 84% appearing once.

The chain couples TRBV7-9 to TRBJ1-4; no clear D gene. Input material: PBMCs or T cells enriched from blood (not recorded which). This receptor was obtained from a man between 60 and 70 years old who had recovered from COVID-19. CDR3: CASSLVSSNEKLFF. The CDR3 nucleotides read TGTGCCAGCAGCTTAGTTTCTTCTAATGAAAAACTGTTTTTT.